The rows below give T cell receptor beta chains drawn from one sample of a study of shared clonotypes between healthy human individuals. Sequencing used immunoSEQ multiplex PCR; TCRdb keeps in-frame clones, though not all of them. Found here are 2 million to 2.5 million clones, 90% to 97% of them singletons; the top ten hold around 0.13%. The sequenced sample was naive CD4+ T cells sorted from blood. The receptors shown here come from a man between 18 and 29 years old in good health. The CDR3 runs from the conserved cysteine through the conserved F or W. The D gene is left open where the match is weak. Clone size, where shown, is once, few, many, or a class for clones that have expanded.

J: TRBJ2-1; V: TRBV6-1; D: TRBD2; size: .; DNA: TGTGCCAGCAGTGAAGGGCCGGCGACTAGCGGGAGGAATGAGCAGTTCTTC; CDR3: CASSEGPATSGRNEQFF
J: TRBJ2-5; V: TRBV18; D: .; size: .; DNA: TGTGCCAGCTCACCACTTGCGGGGGCCGTGGAGACCCAGTACTTC; CDR3: CASSPLAGAVETQYF
J: TRBJ1-5; V: TRBV19; D: .; size: .; DNA: TGTGCCAGCAACAGGGACGGTAGTCAGCCCCAGCATTTT; CDR3: CASNRDGSQPQHF
J: TRBJ2-7; V: TRBV6-6; D: .; size: .; DNA: TGTGCCAGCAGTTCCTCAAGGGAGCAGTACTTC; CDR3: CASSSSREQYF
J: TRBJ1-5; V: TRBV7-2; D: .; size: .; DNA: TGTGCCAGCAGCTTACAGGGGCTAGCAAGCAATCAGCCCCAGCATTTT; CDR3: CASSLQGLASNQPQHF
J: TRBJ2-1; V: TRBV5-1; D: .; size: .; DNA: TGCGCCAGCAGCTTGGGGACTGGAGGGTTCCATGAGCAGTTCTTC; CDR3: CASSLGTGGFHEQFF
J: TRBJ1-2; V: TRBV23-1; D: .; size: .; DNA: TGCGCCAGCAGTCAAGTGAGGGGAGCTAACTATGGCTACACCTTC; CDR3: CASSQVRGANYGYTF
J: TRBJ2-2; V: TRBV25-1; D: .; size: .; DNA: TGTGCCAGCAGAACTACAGGGAACACCGGGGAGCTGTTTTTT; CDR3: CASRTTGNTGELFF
J: TRBJ2-7; V: TRBV10-1; D: .; size: few; DNA: TGCGCCAGCAGCTCCGACTTGCCGGGCTACGAGCAGTACTTC; CDR3: CASSSDLPGYEQYF
J: TRBJ1-1; V: TRBV11-2; D: TRBD1; size: .; DNA: TGTGCCAGCACCGTGGCAGGGGGCACGAACACTGAAGCTTTCTTT; CDR3: CASTVAGGTNTEAFF
J: TRBJ1-2; V: TRBV7-6; D: .; size: .; DNA: TGTGCCAGCAGCTTAAGAACAGGATATGCGGATGGCTACACCTTC; CDR3: CASSLRTGYADGYTF
J: TRBJ1-6; V: TRBV5-1; D: .; size: once; DNA: TGCGCCAGCAGCTCAATAGGCGACAATTCACCCCTCCACTTT; CDR3: CASSSIGDNSPLHF
J: TRBJ2-7; V: TRBV5-4; D: TRBD1; size: .; DNA: TGTGCCAGCAGCCGACAGGGGCACTCCTACGAGCAGTACTTC; CDR3: CASSRQGHSYEQYF
J: TRBJ2-5; V: TRBV5-1; D: .; size: .; DNA: TGCGCCACCACCGGGACTACCGGAGGGGGGACCCAGTACTTC; CDR3: CATTGTTGGGTQYF
J: TRBJ2-1; V: TRBV4-1; D: TRBD2; size: .; DNA: TGCGCCAGCAGCCAAGAGACTAGCGGGACCTACAATGAGCAGTTCTTC; CDR3: CASSQETSGTYNEQFF
J: TRBJ2-3; V: TRBV11-2; D: TRBD2; size: .; DNA: TGTGCCAGCAGCTTGTCTAGCGGGGTGAGCACAGATACGCAGTATTTT; CDR3: CASSLSSGVSTDTQYF
J: TRBJ2-3; V: TRBV10-3; D: TRBD2; size: .; DNA: TGTGCCATCAGTCCTTCCCCCGGGACTAGCGGGGGGGCATGGGGCACAGATACGCAGTATTTT; CDR3: CAISPSPGTSGGAWGTDTQYF
J: TRBJ2-1; V: TRBV7-6; D: TRBD2; size: .; DNA: TGTGCCAGCAGCCTTACTAGCGGGAGTTTCAATGAGCAGTTCTTC; CDR3: CASSLTSGSFNEQFF
J: TRBJ2-3; V: TRBV5-4; D: .; size: .; DNA: TGTGCCAGCAGCTTGATTGAGAGCACAGATACGCAGTATTTT; CDR3: CASSLIESTDTQYF
J: TRBJ2-3; V: TRBV4-1; D: TRBD1; size: .; DNA: TGCGCCAGCAGCCTCGGATGGGGACAGGGGGCTTCAGATACGCAGTATTTT; CDR3: CASSLGWGQGASDTQYF
J: TRBJ2-3; V: TRBV4-1; D: .; size: once; DNA: TGCGCCAGCAGCCCTCTAGAGGGGGCAGATACGCAGTATTTT; CDR3: CASSPLEGADTQYF
J: TRBJ1-6; V: TRBV7-2; D: TRBD1; size: .; DNA: TGTGCCAGCAGCCGAACAGGACAGGGAAGCTCCTATAATTCACCCCTCCACTTT; CDR3: CASSRTGQGSSYNSPLHF
J: TRBJ1-2; V: TRBV18; D: .; size: few; DNA: TGTGCCAGCTCACCCGACAGCAACTATGGCTACACCTTC; CDR3: CASSPDSNYGYTF
J: TRBJ2-2; V: TRBV5-1; D: .; size: .; DNA: TGCGCCAGCAGCGTGGACAGGGAGGGTGCCGGGGAGCTGTTTTTT; CDR3: CASSVDREGAGELFF
J: TRBJ1-2; V: TRBV19; D: TRBD1; size: .; DNA: TGTGCCAGTAGTAGACAGGGGGGCTATGGCTACACCTTC; CDR3: CASSRQGGYGYTF
J: TRBJ1-1; V: TRBV7-8; D: .; size: .; DNA: TGTGCCAGCAGCGCTAGGACGGGCGCCCGACCTGAAGCTTTCTTT; CDR3: CASSARTGARPEAFF
J: TRBJ2-5; V: TRBV4-3; D: .; size: .; DNA: TGCGCCAGCAGCCAAGATCCGGTGCGGGAGACCCAGTACTTC; CDR3: CASSQDPVRETQYF
J: TRBJ1-1; V: TRBV6-6; D: .; size: .; DNA: TGTGCCAGCAGTTCCATGGAGTCTGAAGCTTTCTTT; CDR3: CASSSMESEAFF
J: TRBJ2-5; V: TRBV10-3; D: .; size: .; DNA: TGTGCCATCAGTGAGAAGGAGGGGGCGTACCAAGAGACCCAGTACTTC; CDR3: CAISEKEGAYQETQYF
J: TRBJ2-5; V: TRBV5-1; D: .; size: once; DNA: TGCGCCAGCAGCTTGGGAGCCGCGGTGGAGACCCAGTACTTC; CDR3: CASSLGAAVETQYF
J: TRBJ1-3; V: TRBV9; D: .; size: .; DNA: TGTGCCAGCAGCGCAGGGTTAAGCTCTGGAAACACCATATATTTT; CDR3: CASSAGLSSGNTIYF
J: TRBJ2-7; V: TRBV20-1; D: .; size: .; DNA: TGCAGGGCTACTAACAGTTACGAGCAGTACTTC; CDR3: CRATNSYEQYF
J: TRBJ2-1; V: TRBV5-1; D: TRBD2; size: .; DNA: TGCGCCAGCAGCAGAAGCGGGAGCTCCTACAATGAGCAGTTCTTC; CDR3: CASSRSGSSYNEQFF
J: TRBJ2-1; V: TRBV14; D: .; size: .; DNA: TGTGCCAGCAGCAACGGTAATGAGCAGTTCTTC; CDR3: CASSNGNEQFF
J: TRBJ2-2; V: TRBV30; D: TRBD2; size: .; DNA: TGTGCCTTCTCGCACGGGACTAGGACCGGGGAGCTGTTTTTT; CDR3: CAFSHGTRTGELFF
J: TRBJ1-2; V: TRBV19; D: .; size: .; DNA: TGTGCCAGTAGGGTAGGGCAGTATGGCTACACCTTC; CDR3: CASRVGQYGYTF
J: TRBJ1-1; V: TRBV6-5; D: .; size: once; DNA: TGTGCCAGCAGTTACCTCGGTGAAGCTTTCTTT; CDR3: CASSYLGEAFF
J: TRBJ1-1; V: TRBV5-1; D: .; size: .; DNA: TGCGCCAGCAGCCTGGTAGCCCCCGGGCAAGGCGCTTTCTTT; CDR3: CASSLVAPGQGAFF
J: TRBJ2-3; V: TRBV12-2; D: .; size: .; DNA: TGTGCAAGTCGCTCGGGACTAGCGGGAGTCGATACGCAGTATTTT; CDR3: CASRSGLAGVDTQYF
J: TRBJ1-1; V: TRBV7-2; D: .; size: .; DNA: TGTGCCAGCAGCTCGGTCTACACTGAAGCTTTCTTT; CDR3: CASSSVYTEAFF
J: TRBJ1-2; V: TRBV28; D: TRBD1; size: .; DNA: TGTGCCAGCAGTTACAGGGGGAGCGGCTACACCTTC; CDR3: CASSYRGSGYTF
J: TRBJ2-5; V: TRBV9; D: TRBD2; size: .; DNA: TGTGCCAGCAGCGTAGATAGCGGGAGTTACCAAGAGACCCAGTACTTC; CDR3: CASSVDSGSYQETQYF
J: TRBJ1-2; V: TRBV5-1; D: .; size: .; DNA: TGCGCCAGCAGCTTGGAGGGTTCTTATGGCTACACCTTC; CDR3: CASSLEGSYGYTF
J: TRBJ2-2; V: TRBV5-1; D: .; size: .; DNA: TGCGCCAGCAGCTTGGAGGGGACCACAAACACCGGGGAGCTGTTTTTT; CDR3: CASSLEGTTNTGELFF
J: TRBJ2-1; V: TRBV19; D: TRBD2; size: .; DNA: TGTGCCAGTAGTATAGGGACCCGGACTAGCGGATCTAGCTCCTACAATGAGCAGTTCTTC; CDR3: CASSIGTRTSGSSSYNEQFF
J: TRBJ1-2; V: TRBV11-2; D: .; size: .; DNA: TGTGCCAGCAGCTTAGACAGGGTCGGCGGCTACACCTTC; CDR3: CASSLDRVGGYTF
J: TRBJ1-1; V: TRBV7-9; D: .; size: .; DNA: TGTGCCAGCAGCCAAGGGAACACTGAAGCTTTCTTT; CDR3: CASSQGNTEAFF
J: TRBJ2-7; V: TRBV14; D: TRBD1; size: .; DNA: TGTGCCAGCAGAAGGACAGGGAGCTCCTACGAGCAGTACTTC; CDR3: CASRRTGSSYEQYF
J: TRBJ1-2; V: TRBV7-2; D: TRBD1; size: .; DNA: TGTGCCAGCAGCTTGCAGGGGGCGCATGATGGCTACACCTTC; CDR3: CASSLQGAHDGYTF